This T cell receptor beta chain emerged from a study of blood T cells in healthy people across ages. Regarding the study as a whole: In the absence of known donor CMV status, changes in expanded clonotypes were possibly confounded. The percentage of naive T cells correlated strongly with TCR beta diversity.

The CDR3 totals 14 residues. V lost 4 bases, J lost 4 bases, and 13 bases lay in between. Total RNA extraction produced at least 5 micrograms (per sample) for the study. It was with a sample-barcoded 5' primer and a J-beta primer mix that a second PCR of roughly 7 to 12 cycles was run. There were at least 3 million CDR3-containing paired-end reads obtained from each sample. Each CDR3 protein gets one entry after TCRdb re-called the 5' RACE reads with MiXCR. Among some 1.4 million distinct CDR3 sequences listed, about 43% were seen once. Turning to this clonotype: Antigen specificity is unknown.

The sequence was collected from a woman under 30 in good health. The sequencing sample was made of blood. The chain employs TRBV12-3 or TRBV12-4 and TRBJ1-2; D unresolved. CDR3 amino acids: CASSSRPEAYGYTF. The CDR3 DNA follows: TGTGCCAGCAGTTCCCGACCCGAGGCCTATGGCTACACCTTC.